The rows below give T cell receptor beta chains drawn from one sample of a study of blood T cell repertoires in COVID-19. Only in-frame clones appear in the TCRdb table, and some are missing; sequencing was by immunoSEQ multiplex PCR. Of 200,000 to 250,000 clones listed, about 80% are singletons. The source material was peripheral blood. These TCRs come from a woman between 55 and 75 years old with acute or convalescent COVID-19. Each CDR3 is given with its conserved first and last residue. A D gene is named only where the DNA matches it firmly. Size is omitted from some rows. Given values are once, few, many or a class for expanded clones.

j_gene: TRBJ2-1
d_gene: TRBD2
v_gene: TRBV6-5
abundance: few
CDR3nt: TGTGCTAGCGCGGGAATACTAGCGGGGAATGAGCAGTTCTTC
CDR3aa: CASAGILAGNEQFF

j_gene: TRBJ1-1
d_gene: -
v_gene: TRBV11-2
abundance: -
CDR3nt: TGTGCCAGCAGCTTATATTTTACGCAGGACACTGAAGCTTTCTTT
CDR3aa: CASSLYFTQDTEAFF

j_gene: TRBJ1-2
d_gene: TRBD1
v_gene: TRBV4-1
abundance: -
CDR3nt: TGCGCCAGCAGCCGGGACATGGGGACAGGGGGCTTCAACTATGGCTACACCTTC
CDR3aa: CASSRDMGTGGFNYGYTF

j_gene: TRBJ2-3
d_gene: -
v_gene: TRBV5-1
abundance: -
CDR3nt: TGCGCCAGCAGCTTGGGGGCAGGCACAGATACGCAGTATTTT
CDR3aa: CASSLGAGTDTQYF

j_gene: TRBJ1-2
d_gene: -
v_gene: TRBV21-1
abundance: -
CDR3nt: TGTGCCAGCAGCAAAGAGCGCAGGGGGCGTCATAACTATGGCTACACCTTC
CDR3aa: CASSKERRGRHNYGYTF

j_gene: TRBJ1-2
d_gene: -
v_gene: TRBV7-2
abundance: -
CDR3nt: TGTGCCAGCAGCTTAGGGTACAGCTCAGCCGCCGGCTACACCTTC
CDR3aa: CASSLGYSSAAGYTF

j_gene: TRBJ1-6
d_gene: TRBD1
v_gene: TRBV19
abundance: -
CDR3nt: TGTGCCAGTACCGACAGGGGAAAGGATTCACCCCTCCACTTT
CDR3aa: CASTDRGKDSPLHF

j_gene: TRBJ2-5
d_gene: TRBD2
v_gene: TRBV7-7
abundance: many
CDR3nt: TGTGCTAGCAGCCCTAGCGGGGGGGCAGGAGAGACCCAGTACTTC
CDR3aa: CASSPSGGAGETQYF

j_gene: TRBJ1-5
d_gene: -
v_gene: TRBV18
abundance: -
CDR3nt: TGTGCCAGCTCACCGCAGGGGCGCATAGGTCAGCCCCAGCATTTT
CDR3aa: CASSPQGRIGQPQHF

j_gene: TRBJ2-1
d_gene: TRBD2
v_gene: TRBV9
abundance: -
CDR3nt: TGTGCCAGCAGCGTAACGGTTGAAAGCGGGGGGGCAAATGAGCAGTTCTTC
CDR3aa: CASSVTVESGGANEQFF

j_gene: TRBJ2-5
d_gene: -
v_gene: TRBV2
abundance: -
CDR3nt: TGTGCCAGCAGTGAGTTGGCAGGTTTGGTTGAAGAGACCCAGTACTTC
CDR3aa: CASSELAGLVEETQYF

j_gene: TRBJ1-2
d_gene: TRBD1
v_gene: TRBV7-2
abundance: -
CDR3nt: TGTGCCAGCAGCACGACAGGGTTTGGCTACACCTTC
CDR3aa: CASSTTGFGYTF

j_gene: TRBJ1-1
d_gene: -
v_gene: TRBV6-5
abundance: -
CDR3nt: TGTGCCAGCAGTTTACAGTTGAACACTGAAGCTTTCTTT
CDR3aa: CASSLQLNTEAFF

j_gene: TRBJ1-1
d_gene: -
v_gene: TRBV10-3
abundance: -
CDR3nt: TGTGCCATCAGTGAGACCAGTGAAGCTTTCTTT
CDR3aa: CAISETSEAFF

j_gene: TRBJ1-6
d_gene: -
v_gene: TRBV3-1/TRBV3-2
abundance: -
CDR3nt: TGTGCCAGCAGCCTTGGAGGGGATTCACCCCTCCACTTT
CDR3aa: CASSLGGDSPLHF

j_gene: TRBJ1-5
d_gene: -
v_gene: TRBV9
abundance: -
CDR3nt: TGTGCCAGCAGCGAGGGCCCGGGGCAGCCCCAGCATTTT
CDR3aa: CASSEGPGQPQHF

j_gene: TRBJ1-1
d_gene: -
v_gene: TRBV5-8
abundance: -
CDR3nt: TGTGCCAGCAGCCTCCGACAGCTTGTAAACACTGAAGCTTTCTTT
CDR3aa: CASSLRQLVNTEAFF

j_gene: TRBJ1-1
d_gene: -
v_gene: TRBV19
abundance: -
CDR3nt: TGTGCCAGCACACGGGGGAGTATCGAAGCTTTCTTT
CDR3aa: CASTRGSIEAFF

j_gene: TRBJ1-3
d_gene: -
v_gene: TRBV5-1
abundance: few
CDR3nt: TGCGCCAGCAGACTGGACACCTCTGGAAACACCATATATTTT
CDR3aa: CASRLDTSGNTIYF

j_gene: TRBJ2-3
d_gene: -
v_gene: TRBV7-9
abundance: -
CDR3nt: TGTGCCAGCAGCCTGCAGGGGGGCCGCACAGATACGCAGTATTTT
CDR3aa: CASSLQGGRTDTQYF

j_gene: TRBJ2-1
d_gene: -
v_gene: TRBV5-4
abundance: -
CDR3nt: TGTGCCAGCAGCCCCTCGGCAGGGAGGAGCTCCTACAATGAGCAGTTCTTC
CDR3aa: CASSPSAGRSSYNEQFF

j_gene: TRBJ1-6
d_gene: -
v_gene: TRBV6-6
abundance: -
CDR3nt: TGTGCCAGCCGTACCGGAGGGGTTAATTCACCCCTCCACTTT
CDR3aa: CASRTGGVNSPLHF

j_gene: TRBJ1-1
d_gene: -
v_gene: TRBV5-4
abundance: -
CDR3nt: TGTGCCAGCAGCCGACAGAAAAACACTGAAGCTTTCTTT
CDR3aa: CASSRQKNTEAFF

j_gene: TRBJ2-1
d_gene: TRBD1
v_gene: TRBV6-2/TRBV6-3
abundance: -
CDR3nt: TGTGCCAGCAGTTACGGGACAGGGTTATTCAATGAGCAGTTCTTC
CDR3aa: CASSYGTGLFNEQFF

j_gene: TRBJ1-4
d_gene: -
v_gene: TRBV2
abundance: -
CDR3nt: TGTGCCAGCAGTGAGTCAGGGATGCGAACCGTTAATGAAAAACTGTTTTTT
CDR3aa: CASSESGMRTVNEKLFF

j_gene: TRBJ1-5
d_gene: -
v_gene: TRBV4-2
abundance: -
CDR3nt: TGTGCCAGCAGCCAAGATTTGAGGGGGAATCAGCCCCAGCATTTT
CDR3aa: CASSQDLRGNQPQHF

j_gene: TRBJ1-2
d_gene: -
v_gene: TRBV19
abundance: -
CDR3nt: TGTGCCAGTAGTATAAAGGGCAGGGTGCACTATGGCTACACCTTC
CDR3aa: CASSIKGRVHYGYTF

j_gene: TRBJ1-1
d_gene: TRBD1
v_gene: TRBV7-8
abundance: -
CDR3nt: TGTGCCAGCAGCTGGTCAGGGGGCAGGGTTACTGAAGCTTTCTTT
CDR3aa: CASSWSGGRVTEAFF

j_gene: TRBJ1-3
d_gene: -
v_gene: TRBV7-6
abundance: -
CDR3nt: TGTGCCAGCAGCTTAGAATTTGGCGGTATCTCTGGAAACACCATATATTTT
CDR3aa: CASSLEFGGISGNTIYF

j_gene: TRBJ2-1
d_gene: TRBD2
v_gene: TRBV5-6
abundance: -
CDR3nt: TGTGCCAGCAGCCAAGCTAGCGGCGGGGGCTACAATGAGCAGTTCTTC
CDR3aa: CASSQASGGGYNEQFF

j_gene: TRBJ2-7
d_gene: TRBD1
v_gene: TRBV6-5
abundance: -
CDR3nt: TGTGCCAGCAGCGACAGGGGCCTCTTCTCCTACGAGCAGTACTTC
CDR3aa: CASSDRGLFSYEQYF

j_gene: TRBJ2-2
d_gene: -
v_gene: TRBV5-1
abundance: once
CDR3nt: TGCGCCAGCAGCTTGTTGGACAACGCGAACACCGGGGAGCTGTTTTTT
CDR3aa: CASSLLDNANTGELFF

j_gene: TRBJ2-3
d_gene: -
v_gene: TRBV7-9
abundance: -
CDR3nt: TGTGCCAGCAGCTTAGTGCAGGGTAGCACAGATACGCAGTATTTT
CDR3aa: CASSLVQGSTDTQYF

j_gene: TRBJ2-4
d_gene: -
v_gene: TRBV6-5
abundance: -
CDR3nt: TGTGCCAGCAGTTACACCAGAGGTGACAAAAACATTCAGTACTTC
CDR3aa: CASSYTRGDKNIQYF

j_gene: TRBJ1-5
d_gene: -
v_gene: TRBV15
abundance: few
CDR3nt: TGTGCCACCAGCGAGGGGGAAGTTCAGCCCCAGCATTTT
CDR3aa: CATSEGEVQPQHF

j_gene: TRBJ1-1
d_gene: -
v_gene: TRBV20-1
abundance: few
CDR3nt: TGCAGTGCTAGAACAGGTCGGGCTTTCTTT
CDR3aa: CSARTGRAFF

j_gene: TRBJ2-7
d_gene: -
v_gene: TRBV7-2
abundance: once
CDR3nt: TGTGCCAGCAGCTTAGAACACTCCTACGAGCAGTACTTC
CDR3aa: CASSLEHSYEQYF

j_gene: TRBJ2-1
d_gene: -
v_gene: TRBV2
abundance: -
CDR3nt: TGTGCCAGCTGGGGCGGAAACAACAATGAGCAGTTCTTC
CDR3aa: CASWGGNNNEQFF

j_gene: TRBJ2-3
d_gene: TRBD2
v_gene: TRBV3-1/TRBV3-2
abundance: few
CDR3nt: TGTGCCAGCAGCTTAACCGGGACTAGCGGGCCCTTTAGCACAGATACGCAGTATTTT
CDR3aa: CASSLTGTSGPFSTDTQYF

j_gene: TRBJ1-2
d_gene: -
v_gene: TRBV28
abundance: once
CDR3nt: TGTGCCAGCAGGTCTACCGGTAACTATGGCTACACCTTC
CDR3aa: CASRSTGNYGYTF

j_gene: TRBJ2-3
d_gene: TRBD2
v_gene: TRBV6-6
abundance: -
CDR3nt: TGTGCCAGCAGAATGGGGGGGTCACTTAGCACAGATACGCAGTATTTT
CDR3aa: CASRMGGSLSTDTQYF

j_gene: TRBJ1-4
d_gene: TRBD1
v_gene: TRBV27
abundance: -
CDR3nt: TGTGCCAGCAGCCTCGACAGGGGGGGGGAAAAACTGTTTTTT
CDR3aa: CASSLDRGGEKLFF

j_gene: TRBJ2-3
d_gene: -
v_gene: TRBV7-2
abundance: -
CDR3nt: TGTGCCAGCAGCTTAGCGCAGTCAACAGATACGCAGTATTTT
CDR3aa: CASSLAQSTDTQYF

j_gene: TRBJ2-1
d_gene: TRBD1
v_gene: TRBV7-9
abundance: -
CDR3nt: TGTGCCAGCAGTCCCGACAGGGGTAATCGTAATGAGCAGTTCTTC
CDR3aa: CASSPDRGNRNEQFF

j_gene: TRBJ1-2
d_gene: TRBD1
v_gene: TRBV2
abundance: -
CDR3nt: TGTGCCAGCAGGCCGTCCGGGACAGGGGCAAATGGCTACACCTTC
CDR3aa: CASRPSGTGANGYTF

j_gene: TRBJ2-1
d_gene: TRBD2
v_gene: TRBV7-8
abundance: -
CDR3nt: TGTGCCAGCAGCTCAATAGCGGGGGATGTTGAGCAGTTCTTC
CDR3aa: CASSSIAGDVEQFF

j_gene: TRBJ1-1
d_gene: TRBD1
v_gene: TRBV7-9
abundance: -
CDR3nt: TGTGCCAGCAGCTTAGCGGCTCGCAGACAGGGTGAAGCTTTCTTT
CDR3aa: CASSLAARRQGEAFF